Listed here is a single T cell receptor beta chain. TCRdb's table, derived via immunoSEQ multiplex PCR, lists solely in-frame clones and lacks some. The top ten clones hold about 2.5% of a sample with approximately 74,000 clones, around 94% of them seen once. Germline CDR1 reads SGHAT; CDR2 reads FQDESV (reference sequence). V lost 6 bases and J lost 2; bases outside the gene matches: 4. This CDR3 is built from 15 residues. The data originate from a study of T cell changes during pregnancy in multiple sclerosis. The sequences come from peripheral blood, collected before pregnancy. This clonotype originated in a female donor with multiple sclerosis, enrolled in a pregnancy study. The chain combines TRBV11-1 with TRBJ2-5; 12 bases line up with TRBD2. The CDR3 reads CASSGTSGLQETQYF. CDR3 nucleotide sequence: TGTGCCAGCAGTGGGACTAGCGGGCTACAAGAGACCCAGTACTTC.